What follows are 14 T cell receptor beta chains derived from one specimen sequenced in a study of blood T cell repertoires in COVID-19. Libraries were prepared by immunoSEQ multiplex PCR; TCRdb keeps only in-frame clonotypes and omits some of them. The sample lists around 340,000 clones, approximately 86% occurring once. What was sequenced was peripheral blood. These receptor sequences come from a woman in her sixties with COVID-19, enrolled during active disease.

V is TRBV6-1 and J is TRBJ2-5, with D maybe TRBD1 (5 bases). CDR1 and CDR2 from the germline V gene are MNHNS and SASEGT. V dropped 4 bases and J dropped 4 bases, with 19 bases sitting between them. CDR3 length equals 16 residues. CDR3 nucleotide sequence: TGTGCCAGCAGTGTAGGAAGGGGCAGTGGGCTAGAGACCCAGTACTTC. This sequence encodes CASSVGRGSGLETQYF.

The chain uses TRBV21-1 and TRBJ1-1. TRBV21-1 is a documented pseudogene. The CDR3 covers 15 residues. The DNA for the CDR3 is TGTGCCAGCAGCAAGGCGGGAGGATTGAACACTGAAGCTTTCTTT. Translating gives CASSKAGGLNTEAFF.

The J gene is TRBJ2-5, the V gene TRBV11-2; no clear D gene. The germline gives CDR1 SGHAT, CDR2 FQNNGV. The CDR3 is 14 residues long. The V end was cut by 0 bases, the J end by 3 bases, with 8 bases between. The CDR3 spells CASSLDWQEETQYF. CDR3 sequence (DNA): TGTGCCAGCAGCTTAGATTGGCAAGAAGAGACCCAGTACTTC.

The V and J genes are TRBV20-1 and TRBJ2-7, with a weak D call TRBD2 (6 bases). Trimming removed 3 bases at V and 4 bases at J, with 16 bases between. Germline V gives CDR1 DFQATT, CDR2 SNEGSKA (reference sequence). CDR3 length: 14 residues. The CDR3 is CSASAWTNLYEQYF. CDR3 nucleotide sequence: TGCAGTGCTAGTGCCTGGACTAACCTTTACGAGCAGTACTTC.

This clone came up many times. This chain uses TRBV13 with TRBJ2-3; D not resolved. This CDR3 contains 15 residues. The germline gives CDR1 PRHDT, CDR2 FYEKMQ (reference sequence). Trimming left V 3 bases short and J 5 bases short, with 15 bases between. CDR3 loop: CASSFNRLVEDTQYF. In nucleotides, the CDR3 is TGTGCCAGCAGCTTCAACCGACTGGTGGAAGATACGCAGTATTTT.

V usage is TRBV30 and J usage is TRBJ2-7; 7 nucleotides line up with TRBD2. Germline V CDR1 and CDR2: GTSNPN, SVGIG (reference sequence). The CDR3 length is 11 residues. Unmatched junction bases numbered 2, after V lost 5 bases and J lost 4 bases. In DNA, the CDR3 is TGTGCCTGGGCCGGGGGGTACGAGCAGTACTTC. Its protein product is CAWAGGYEQYF.

This clone appeared a few times. The CDR3 protein is CASSQRGADGYTF. In DNA form, the CDR3 reads TGTGCCAGCAGCCAACGGGGGGCGGATGGCTACACCTTC. The V call is TRBV3-1 (or the pseudogene TRBV3-2), the J call TRBJ1-2; the D gene is possibly TRBD1 (6 bases). V was cut by 2 bases and J by 6 bases, with 10 bases left in between. This CDR3 region has 13 residues. Germline V lookup: CDR1 LGHDT, CDR2 YNNKEL (reference sequence).

V gene TRBV30 combines with J gene TRBJ2-7; D is unresolved. The CDR3 has 13 residues. V lost 5 bases and J 0 bases, leaving 11 bases between the germline ends. Germline V gives CDR1 GTSNPN, CDR2 SVGIG (reference sequence). The CDR3 here is CAWAPTASYEQYF. CDR3 DNA: TGTGCCTGGGCCCCAACAGCCTCCTACGAGCAGTACTTC.

The DNA of the CDR3 is TGTGCCAGCAGACAGGGGTTGAACACTGAAGCTTTCTTT. This sequence encodes CASRQGLNTEAFF. V gene TRBV6-4 combines with J gene TRBJ1-1; 7 bases map to TRBD1. The ends lost 6 bases at V and 0 bases at J; junction bases unmatched: 1. Germline V gene data show CDR1 as MRHNA and CDR2 as SNTAGT. There are 13 residues in the CDR3.

The V gene is TRBV30, the J gene TRBJ2-7; D is perhaps TRBD2 (6 bases). V was pared by 0 bases and J by 2 bases, with 17 bases between. This CDR3 comprises 16 residues. CDR1 and CDR2 from the germline V gene are GTSNPN and SVGIG (reference sequence). This CDR3 is CAWSVEALALPYEQYF. The CDR3 coding sequence is TGTGCCTGGAGTGTAGAAGCCCTAGCGCTCCCCTACGAGCAGTACTTC.

The chain combines TRBV2 with TRBJ2-7; 8 bases line up with TRBD1. The CDR3 runs 15 residues. Germline V gives CDR1 SNHLY, CDR2 FYNNEI. The V gene end was trimmed by 8 bases and the J gene end by 0 bases; junction bases not matched to a gene: 9. The CDR3 DNA is TGTGCCAGCTCGGCTGACAGGGGCCTCTCCTACGAGCAGTACTTC. Its protein product is CASSADRGLSYEQYF.

Written as DNA, the CDR3 is TGTGCCAGCAGTTTTCTCTCTCCGGGACAGGCTTTGGGTTTTGGCTACACCTTC. It specifies CASSFLSPGQALGFGYTF. The genes are TRBV9 and TRBJ1-2, with 8 bases aligning to TRBD1. The junction had 22 bases not matched to a gene; V was cut back by 5 bases and J by 7 bases. Germline CDR1 and CDR2: SGDLS and YYNGEE. The CDR3 is made up of 18 amino acids.

The rearrangement joins TRBV7-2 to TRBJ2-1; TRBD2 aligns across 9 bases. After removal of 1 base from V and 11 bases from J, the junction contained 15 bases not matched to a gene. CDR1 is SGHTA, CDR2 FQGNSA, per germline. This CDR3 spans 17 amino acids. CDR3 sequence (DNA): TGTGCCAGCAGCTTAGTCTCTGTTGGCGGGGGGGCGTCCAAGCAGTTCTTC. This sequence encodes CASSLVSVGGGASKQFF.

The chain is built from TRBV27 and TRBJ2-2, with 8 bases matching TRBD2. The CDR3 runs 15 residues. CDR1 and CDR2 (germline): MNHEY, SMNVEV (reference sequence). With V trimmed by 5 bases and J by 6 bases, 8 bases remained unmatched. The CDR3 spells CASSPYGGGSGELFF. The DNA for the CDR3 is TGTGCCAGCAGTCCCTACGGCGGGGGGTCCGGGGAGCTGTTTTTT.